These T cell receptor beta chains were read from a single sample in a study of CD8 T cells in ankylosing spondylitis. Each CDR3 protein is one row after TCRdb ran MiXCR on the 5' RACE reads. This sample yields fewer than 500,000 distinct CDR3 sequences, of which 25% to 30% are seen a single time; about 0.92% belongs to the top ten. Sequencing was carried out using blood, either unsorted or a sorted T cell fraction (not recorded which). Every receptor here comes from a male donor with ankylosing spondylitis. CDR3s include the opening cysteine and the closing phenylalanine or tryptophan. The D gene is left open where the match is weak. Only part of the rows carry a size: once, few, many, or a class if the clone is expanded.

cdr3_length	d_call	clone_size	v_call	j_call	cdr3_nt	cdr3_aa
18	NA	few	TRBV10-3	TRBJ1-1	TGTGCCATCAGTGACCAGAGCCAGGGCCTCAGTGGGAGGACTGAAGCTTTCTTT	CAISDQSQGLSGRTEAFF
13	NA	NA	TRBV7-7	TRBJ2-1	TGTGCCAGCAGCTTAAGCAAGTCCAATGAGCAGTTCTTC	CASSLSKSNEQFF
17	NA	NA	TRBV11-3	TRBJ2-3	TGTGCCAGCAGTCTCGGACATTCCCCGCTCTACACAGATACGCAGTATTTT	CASSLGHSPLYTDTQYF
15	TRBD1	NA	TRBV19	TRBJ2-3	TGTGCCAGTAGTATAGGCGACAGGGGTTCAGATACGCAGTATTTT	CASSIGDRGSDTQYF
13	NA	NA	TRBV9	TRBJ1-2	TGTGCCAGCAGCGTAGAACCCTCCTGGGGCTACACCTTC	CASSVEPSWGYTF
12	TRBD1	NA	TRBV29-1	TRBJ2-5	TGCAGCGTTATGACAGGGGAAGAGACCCAGTACTTC	CSVMTGEETQYF
15	NA	NA	TRBV5-4	TRBJ1-2	TGTGCCAGCAGCTTGGTGGGAAGGAGAAACTATGGCTACACCTTC	CASSLVGRRNYGYTF
13	NA	few	TRBV2	TRBJ1-1	TGTGCCTCCCTCGCGGACGCAAACACTGAAGCTTTCTTT	CASLADANTEAFF
15	NA	NA	TRBV24-1	TRBJ2-1	TGTGCCACCAGTGATTCCCTTCTTACGGCGGGGGCGCAGTTCTTC	CATSDSLLTAGAQFF
16	TRBD1	few	TRBV7-8	TRBJ1-5	TGTGCCAGCAGCGCCCGACCGGGACAGGGCAATCAGCCCCAGCATTTT	CASSARPGQGNQPQHF
15	NA	NA	TRBV6-5	TRBJ1-5	TGTGCCAGCAGTTACTCGCGGGGAGGCAATCAGCCCCAGCATTTT	CASSYSRGGNQPQHF
16	TRBD1	NA	TRBV3-1	TRBJ1-1	TGTGCCAGCAGCCAAGGAGCGACAGGGATGAACACTGAAGCTTTCTTT	CASSQGATGMNTEAFF
13	TRBD2	few	TRBV7-2	TRBJ2-7	TGTGCCAGCAGAATAGCGGGACCCTACGAGCAGTACTTC	CASRIAGPYEQYF
15	TRBD1	few	TRBV20-1	TRBJ1-6	TGCAGTGCTGGACCGGGACAGGGGGCGAATTCACCCCTCCACTTT	CSAGPGQGANSPLHF
15	NA	few	TRBV7-9	TRBJ2-2	TGTGCCAGCCCCATGGGAATAGTAAACACCGGGGAGCTGTTTTTT	CASPMGIVNTGELFF
14	NA	NA	TRBV7-9	TRBJ2-2	TGTGCCAGTCCGGGACACTGGGCTAGCGGGGAGCTGTTTTTT	CASPGHWASGELFF
15	TRBD2	NA	TRBV2	TRBJ2-1	TGTGCCAGCAGTGTAGCGGGCCCCTCCTACAATGAGCAGTTCTTC	CASSVAGPSYNEQFF
13	NA	NA	TRBV5-1	TRBJ2-7	TGCGCCAGCAGCGACGACAGGCAGCACGAGCAGTACTTC	CASSDDRQHEQYF
15	NA	few	TRBV5-1	TRBJ2-5	TGCGCCAGCAGCTTTCAGGGGGGGAGCCAAGAGACCCAGTACTTC	CASSFQGGSQETQYF
15	NA	many	TRBV12-3/TRBV12-4	TRBJ2-1	TGTGCCAGCAGTTTATTAGAGTCAGCGAGCAATGAGCAGTTCTTC	CASSLLESASNEQFF
13	NA	few	TRBV7-2	TRBJ1-2	TGTGCCAGCAGCCGCGGGACGAACTATGGCTACACCTTC	CASSRGTNYGYTF
14	TRBD1	NA	TRBV29-1	TRBJ2-4	TGCAGCGTTGGGGCCGGACAGGGTAGGAGCATTCAGTACTTC	CSVGAGQGRSIQYF
13	NA	few	TRBV27	TRBJ2-7	TGTGCCAGCAGTTTATGGTCGGTGGGGGAGCAGTACTTC	CASSLWSVGEQYF